This T cell receptor (beta chain) originates from a study of cytomegalovirus exposure and HLA in healthy donors. Findings of the study overall: In vitro testing confirmed a few CMV-associated chains as specific for CMV antigens. Among TCR beta chains, those listed as cytomegalovirus-associated numbered about 160.

Profiled with immunoSEQ multiplex PCR; TCRdb holds only in-frame clones, not every one. The data show roughly 130,000 clones, about nine tenths seen once. About this clone itself: What it recognizes is unknown.

Germline loops: CDR1 ENHRY, CDR2 SYGVKD. V dropped 0 bases and J dropped 0; count of bases not matched to a gene: 8. The CDR3 runs 19 residues. Sequencing was carried out using PBMCs. The receptor was derived from a man aged 25 to 45 in good health and CMV-seronegative. V usage is TRBV10-3 and J usage is TRBJ2-6; 7 positions match TRBD1. The CDR3 here is CAISESVDREGSGANVLTF. In DNA, the CDR3 is TGTGCCATCAGTGAGTCGGTCGACAGGGAAGGCTCTGGGGCCAACGTCCTGACTTTC.